This entry lists 9 T cell receptor beta chains sequenced from one sample in a study of blood T cell repertoires in COVID-19. Produced via immunoSEQ multiplex PCR; TCRdb's table is partial and in-frame only. The table lists around 250,000 clones, over 75% of them singletons. Sequences were obtained from peripheral blood. The source is a man between 25 and 39 years old who had recovered from COVID-19.

The gene calls are TRBV19 and TRBJ1-2, with a possible D match to TRBD1 (6 bases). The germline V gene encodes CDR1 LNHDA and CDR2 SQIVND (reference sequence). Trimming shortened V by 5 bases and J by 4 bases, and 17 bases separated the two germline ends. The CDR3 sequence is 15 residues long. CDR3 nucleotide sequence: TGTGCCAGTAGTCCTCCAGAACAGGGATTCTATGGCTACACCTTC. This encodes CASSPPEQGFYGYTF.

This clone was detected only a few times. V gene TRBV7-3 combines with J gene TRBJ2-2, with 9 bases identical to TRBD2. J lost 2 bases, V lost 6 bases, and 4 bases had no gene match. CDR3 length: 15 residues. Germline V gene lookup returns CDR1 SGHTA and CDR2 FQGTGA. Here the CDR3 DNA reads TGTGCCAGCAGGAGCGGGGGGTCAAACACCGGGGAGCTGTTTTTT. It translates to CASRSGGSNTGELFF.

The gene calls are TRBV7-9 and TRBJ2-3, with D hard to call. The germline V gene has CDR1 SEHNR and CDR2 FQNEAQ (reference sequence). The ends were cut back, 1 base at V and 2 bases at J, with 7 bases in the middle. The CDR3 spans 14 residues. CDR3 nucleotides: TGTGCCAGCAGCTTAGGGCTCGCCACAGATACGCAGTATTTT. It is translated as CASSLGLATDTQYF.

The chain couples TRBV7-9 to TRBJ2-3; perhaps TRBD1 as D (5 bases). Germline CDR1 reads SEHNR; CDR2 reads FQNEAQ (reference sequence). Between the trimmed V and J ends, which lost 5 bases and 0 bases, there was a span of 12 bases. The CDR3 consists of 15 residues. The DNA for the CDR3 is TGTGCCAGCAGCAAGACAGCGAGTAGCACAGATACGCAGTATTTT. This sequence encodes CASSKTASSTDTQYF.

The chain links TRBV19 to TRBJ1-2; perhaps TRBD1 as D (6 bases). V lost 4 bases and J 4 bases, leaving 13 bases between the germline ends. This CDR3 is built from 14 residues. In germline, CDR1 is LNHDA, CDR2 SQIVND (reference sequence). The CDR3 region is CASSTSDSFYGYTF. In nucleotides, the CDR3 is TGTGCCAGTAGTACCTCGGACAGCTTCTATGGCTACACCTTC.

V usage is TRBV7-8 and J usage is TRBJ2-1; a possible D gene is TRBD2 (7 bases). V gave up 5 bases and J gave up 5 bases, with 10 bases separating them. Germline V gives CDR1 SGHVS, CDR2 FQNEAQ. The CDR3 consists of 13 residues. The CDR3 region has the DNA TGTGCCAGCAGCGGGGGGGCCGACAATGAGCAGTTCTTC. Encoded protein: CASSGGADNEQFF.

The V call is TRBV18, the J call TRBJ2-4; 9 positions match TRBD1. The CDR3 is 13 residues long. Germline V gene lookup returns CDR1 KGHSH and CDR2 LQKENI. V was clipped by 5 bases and J by 5 bases; unmatched bases: 1. Written as DNA, the CDR3 is TGTGCCAGCTCAAGGGACAGGGAAAACATTCAGTACTTC. The encoded protein is CASSRDRENIQYF.

This clone has a handful of counts. This CDR3 reads CASRAGRDGYTF. The DNA for the CDR3 is TGTGCCAGCAGGGCAGGGAGGGATGGCTACACCTTC. This chain joins TRBV6-5 and TRBJ1-2, with D perhaps TRBD1 (5 bases). Trimming took 6 bases from V and 6 from J, leaving 11 bases between them. The germline CDR1 and CDR2 sequences are MNHEY and SVGAGI. The CDR3 loop spans 12 amino acids.

The rearrangement joins TRBV28 to TRBJ1-6; D possibly corresponds to TRBD1 (5 bases). V lost 7 bases and J 9 bases, leaving 10 bases between the germline ends. CDR3 length: 12 amino acids. CDR1 is MDHEN and CDR2 is SYDVKM in the germline V gene. CDR3 in amino acids: CASTGGLSPLHF. In nucleotides, the CDR3 is TGTGCCAGCACCGGGGGACTTTCACCCCTCCACTTT.